This T cell receptor beta chain was profiled in a study of T cells in Graves' hyperthyroidism and ophthalmopathy. Authors of the study amplified TCR beta CDR3 regions from RNA transcripts. The TCR CDR3 first-round RT-PCR relied on the HTBI primer set. Each CDR3 protein is one row after TCRdb ran MiXCR on the multiplex PCR reads. The sample records over 550,000 distinct CDR3 sequences, around 15% being singletons. Patients showing uncontrolled infection, other autoimmune disease, pregnancy or lactation were ineligible. This clonotype was seen repeatedly, ten times or more. The CDR3 is 14 amino acids. The germline V and J ends were trimmed by 8 bases and 8 bases, with 19 bases remaining between them. CDR1 is SEHNR and CDR2 is FQNEAQ in the germline V gene (reference sequence).

This clonotype was sampled from a woman aged 18-29 years with Graves' hyperthyroidism. Sequencing used blood. The chain couples TRBV7-9 to TRBJ2-1; weak D call: TRBD2 (6 bases). The CDR3 DNA sequence: TGTGCCAGCTTCCCCGGGGAGTGGAGGGATGAGCAGTTCTTC. This gives the protein CASFPGEWRDEQFF.